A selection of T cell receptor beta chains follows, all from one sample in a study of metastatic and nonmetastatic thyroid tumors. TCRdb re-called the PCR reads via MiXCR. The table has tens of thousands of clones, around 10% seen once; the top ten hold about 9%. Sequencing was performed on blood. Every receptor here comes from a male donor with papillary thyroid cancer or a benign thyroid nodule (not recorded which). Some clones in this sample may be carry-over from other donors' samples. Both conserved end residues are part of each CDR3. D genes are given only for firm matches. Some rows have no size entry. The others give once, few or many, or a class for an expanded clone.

CDR3 protein: CASTQTGSNYGYTF; CDR3 DNA: TGTGCCAGCACCCAGACAGGGTCCAACTATGGCTACACCTTC; clone size: medium-sized; J gene: TRBJ1-2; V gene: TRBV6-1; D gene: TRBD1
CDR3 protein: CASSLDGGQGWGQPQHF; CDR3 DNA: TGTGCCAGCAGCTTAGATGGGGGGCAGGGCTGGGGTCAGCCCCAGCATTTT; clone size: many; J gene: TRBJ1-5; V gene: TRBV11-2; D gene: .
CDR3 protein: CASSLASIRLAYNEQFF; CDR3 DNA: TGTGCCAGCAGCTTAGCGAGTATTAGACTAGCCTACAATGAGCAGTTCTTC; clone size: many; J gene: TRBJ2-1; V gene: TRBV7-2; D gene: .
CDR3 protein: CASSLNNRGGNTIYF; CDR3 DNA: TGTGCCAGCAGCTTAAATAACAGGGGTGGAAACACCATATATTTT; clone size: many; J gene: TRBJ1-3; V gene: TRBV7-2; D gene: TRBD1
CDR3 protein: CASSYSGRITEAFF; CDR3 DNA: TGTGCCAGCAGCTACAGCGGACGGATCACTGAAGCTTTCTTT; clone size: many; J gene: TRBJ1-1; V gene: TRBV7-8; D gene: .
CDR3 protein: CSAPRQGATDTQYF; CDR3 DNA: TGCAGTGCTCCCCGGCAGGGGGCCACAGATACGCAGTATTTT; clone size: many; J gene: TRBJ2-3; V gene: TRBV20-1; D gene: TRBD1
CDR3 protein: CASSTGGDTQYF; CDR3 DNA: TGTGCCAGTAGCACAGGGGGGGATACGCAGTATTTT; clone size: many; J gene: TRBJ2-3; V gene: TRBV19; D gene: TRBD1
CDR3 protein: CASSPAFLAGGSPRETQYF; CDR3 DNA: TGTGCCAGCAGCCCCGCCTTTCTAGCGGGAGGGTCCCCGAGGGAGACCCAGTACTTC; clone size: many; J gene: TRBJ2-5; V gene: TRBV14; D gene: TRBD2
CDR3 protein: CASSQSSRSPHEQYF; CDR3 DNA: TGTGCCAGCAGTCAATCGAGTCGCAGTCCCCACGAGCAGTACTTC; clone size: .; J gene: TRBJ2-7; V gene: TRBV3-1; D gene: .
CDR3 protein: CASSFRQGGNQPQHF; CDR3 DNA: TGTGCCAGCAGCTTTAGGCAGGGGGGCAATCAGCCCCAGCATTTT; clone size: many; J gene: TRBJ1-5; V gene: TRBV7-2; D gene: TRBD1
CDR3 protein: CASSTQGSGNQPQHF; CDR3 DNA: TGTGCCAGCAGTACACAGGGTTCGGGCAATCAGCCCCAGCATTTT; clone size: many; J gene: TRBJ1-5; V gene: TRBV28; D gene: .
CDR3 protein: CASSQSFTGLGEKLFF; CDR3 DNA: TGCGCCAGCAGCCAGTCCTTTACAGGGTTAGGTGAAAAACTGTTTTTT; clone size: many; J gene: TRBJ1-4; V gene: TRBV4-3; D gene: .
CDR3 protein: CSLGVGGELFF; CDR3 DNA: TGCAGTCTCGGGGTTGGCGGGGAGCTGTTTTTT; clone size: many; J gene: TRBJ2-2; V gene: TRBV29-1; D gene: .
CDR3 protein: CASSQGTVAYNEQFF; CDR3 DNA: TGTGCCAGCAGCCAAGGGACAGTGGCCTACAATGAGCAGTTCTTC; clone size: .; J gene: TRBJ2-1; V gene: TRBV3-1; D gene: .
CDR3 protein: CASREQGLLLEQYF; CDR3 DNA: TGTGCCAGCAGGGAGCAGGGTCTCCTCTTAGAGCAGTACTTC; clone size: medium-sized; J gene: TRBJ2-7; V gene: TRBV6-1; D gene: .
CDR3 protein: CASSPGGRGGGHYEAFF; CDR3 DNA: TGTGCCAGCAGCCCCGGCGGAAGAGGAGGGGGACATTATGAAGCTTTCTTT; clone size: many; J gene: TRBJ1-1; V gene: TRBV11-2; D gene: .
CDR3 protein: CASSLAFNYGYTF; CDR3 DNA: TGTGCCAGCAGCCTGGCCTTTAACTATGGCTACACCTTC; clone size: few; J gene: TRBJ1-2; V gene: TRBV28; D gene: .
CDR3 protein: CATSRVGSGDEQYF; CDR3 DNA: TGTGCAACCAGCAGAGTGGGTAGCGGGGACGAGCAGTACTTC; clone size: .; J gene: TRBJ2-7; V gene: TRBV15; D gene: TRBD2
CDR3 protein: CASSPRGQGETQYF; CDR3 DNA: TGTGCCAGCTCACCACGGGGTCAGGGAGAGACCCAGTACTTC; clone size: few; J gene: TRBJ2-5; V gene: TRBV18; D gene: .
CDR3 protein: CAISVEGSTEAFF; CDR3 DNA: TGTGCCATCAGTGTTGAAGGGAGCACTGAAGCTTTCTTT; clone size: many; J gene: TRBJ1-1; V gene: TRBV10-3; D gene: .
CDR3 protein: CSATTSRGKMNSPLHF; CDR3 DNA: TGCAGTGCTACGACTTCCAGGGGAAAAATGAATTCACCCCTCCACTTT; clone size: many; J gene: TRBJ1-6; V gene: TRBV20-1; D gene: .
CDR3 protein: CASSIRPTNEKLFF; CDR3 DNA: TGTGCCAGTAGTATCAGACCAACTAATGAAAAACTGTTTTTT; clone size: many; J gene: TRBJ1-4; V gene: TRBV19; D gene: .
CDR3 protein: CASSPAGTTNEKLFF; CDR3 DNA: TGTGCCAGCTCACCTGCCGGGACAACTAATGAAAAACTGTTTTTT; clone size: many; J gene: TRBJ1-4; V gene: TRBV18; D gene: .
CDR3 protein: CASSLAATPGDGELFF; CDR3 DNA: TGTGCCAGCAGCTTAGCTGCCACCCCCGGGGACGGGGAGCTGTTTTTT; clone size: many; J gene: TRBJ2-2; V gene: TRBV13; D gene: .
CDR3 protein: CASSRPGGGATNEKLFF; CDR3 DNA: TGTGCCAGCAGTCGCCCGGGCGGAGGGGCAACTAATGAAAAACTGTTTTTT; clone size: many; J gene: TRBJ1-4; V gene: TRBV2; D gene: .
CDR3 protein: CASSVGTSGSTDTQYF; CDR3 DNA: TGTGCCAGCAGCGTAGGAACTAGCGGGAGCACAGATACGCAGTATTTT; clone size: many; J gene: TRBJ2-3; V gene: TRBV9; D gene: TRBD2
CDR3 protein: CSAKGLTNSYEQYF; CDR3 DNA: TGCAGTGCTAAGGGACTTACTAACTCCTACGAGCAGTACTTC; clone size: many; J gene: TRBJ2-7; V gene: TRBV20-1; D gene: .
CDR3 protein: CASSQGASEYNEQFF; CDR3 DNA: TGTGCCAGCAGCCAAGGGGCAAGTGAATACAATGAGCAGTTCTTC; clone size: many; J gene: TRBJ2-1; V gene: TRBV4-2; D gene: .
CDR3 protein: CASSFQGQETQYF; CDR3 DNA: TGTGCCAGCAGCTTTCAGGGACAAGAGACCCAGTACTTC; clone size: many; J gene: TRBJ2-5; V gene: TRBV5-5; D gene: .
CDR3 protein: CASSQQGSGRYEQYF; CDR3 DNA: TGCGCCAGCAGCCAACAGGGGAGCGGGAGATACGAGCAGTACTTC; clone size: once; J gene: TRBJ2-7; V gene: TRBV4-1; D gene: TRBD2
CDR3 protein: CASRHSGTGGGTEAFF; CDR3 DNA: TGTGCCAGCAGACACTCCGGGACAGGGGGCGGTACTGAAGCTTTCTTT; clone size: medium-sized; J gene: TRBJ1-1; V gene: TRBV28; D gene: TRBD1